The present T cell receptor beta chain was sequenced within a study of CD8 T cells in Susac syndrome. After extraction with the RNeasy kit, roughly 0.45 to 1 ug of the RNA was reverse transcribed using random hexamers. TCRdb re-called the immunoSEQ multiplex PCR reads with MiXCR, one entry per CDR3 protein. The sample holds fewer than 85,000 distinct CDR3 sequences, roughly 94% seen once. V gave up 0 bases and J gave up 4 bases, with 12 bases separating them. This CDR3 contains 15 residues. Per the germline V gene, CDR1 is LNHNV and CDR2 is YYDKDF (reference sequence). The receptor was derived from a human donor with multiple sclerosis. Sequences were obtained from CD8+ T cells from PBMCs. V and J are TRBV15 and TRBJ1-2; D unclear. The CDR3 nucleotides read TGTGCCACCAGCAGAGATCTACAGATTGGCTATGGCTACACCTTC. It encodes CATSRDLQIGYGYTF.